These 18 T cell receptor beta chains were sequenced from one sample in a study of blood T cell repertoires in COVID-19. Repertoires were generated with immunoSEQ multiplex PCR, while TCRdb's copy carries only in-frame clones and drops some. The repertoire holds about 110,000 clones, with roughly nine tenths as singletons. The sample was peripheral blood. These receptors originate from an elderly woman with acute or convalescent COVID-19.

The genes are TRBV3-1 (or the pseudogene TRBV3-2) and TRBJ1-2; no definite D call. The CDR3 runs to 12 residues. Between the trimmed V and J ends, which lost 3 bases and 4 bases, there was a span of 6 bases. Germline loops: CDR1 LGHDT, CDR2 YNNKEL (reference sequence). DNA of the CDR3: TGTGCCAGCAGCCACTACTCCTATGGCTACACCTTC. Protein: CASSHYSYGYTF.

This clone was observed a few times. The chain links TRBV24-1 to TRBJ2-1, with TRBD1 matching over 10 bases. This CDR3 spans 15 amino acids. Germline V gene data show CDR1 as KGHDR and CDR2 as SFDVKD. V was clipped by 5 bases and J by 7 bases; unmatched bases: 7. CDR3 sequence reads: CATSGGQGLWNEQFF. The CDR3, as DNA: TGTGCCACCAGTGGGGGACAGGGGTTATGGAATGAGCAGTTCTTC.

The rearrangement uses TRBV3-1 (or the pseudogene TRBV3-2) and TRBJ1-6, with a tentative D call TRBD1 (5 bases). The CDR3 is 13 amino acids. Looked up from germline, CDR1 is LGHDT and CDR2 is YNNKEL (reference sequence). The ends were cut back, 3 bases at V and 10 bases at J, with 10 bases in the middle. Written as DNA, the CDR3 is TGTGCCAGCAGCCACGGATCAGGGTCACCCCTCCACTTT. It codes for CASSHGSGSPLHF.

J is TRBJ2-5 and V is TRBV27; 7 nucleotides match TRBD1. The CDR3 runs 14 residues. The germline gives CDR1 MNHEY, CDR2 SMNVEV (reference sequence). J gave up 3 bases and V 5 bases, and 6 bases lay outside the gene matches. Here the CDR3 reads CASSAAQGKETQYF. CDR3 bases: TGTGCCAGCAGTGCCGCACAGGGGAAAGAGACCCAGTACTTC.

This chain uses TRBV5-1 with TRBJ2-5, with TRBD2 matching over 7 bases. J gave up 5 bases and V 4 bases, and 8 bases lay outside the gene matches. The CDR3 spans 14 residues. Germline-derived CDR1 and CDR2 are SGHRS and YFSETQ. The CDR3 DNA sequence: TGCGCCAGCAGCCCCGGGGCGCGGGGGGAGACCCAGTACTTC. Translating gives CASSPGARGETQYF.

The rearrangement joins TRBV27 to TRBJ2-5; the match to TRBD1 covers 7 bases. After removal of 2 bases from V and 5 bases from J, the junction contained 11 bases not matched to a gene. The germline gives CDR1 MNHEY, CDR2 SMNVEV (reference sequence). The CDR3 is made up of 16 amino acids. CDR3 DNA sequence: TGTGCCAGCAGTTTAAGGGGCGACAGGGCCCGGGAGACCCAGTACTTC. Translating gives CASSLRGDRARETQYF.

The chain couples TRBV18 to TRBJ2-5; TRBD1 is a possible D gene (5 bases). CDR1 and CDR2 from the germline V gene are KGHSH and LQKENI. The V end lost 3 bases, the J end lost 4 bases, and 15 bases lay between the germline ends. This CDR3 has 15 residues. The CDR3 loop reads CASSPPLGQRETQYF. The CDR3 DNA sequence: TGTGCCAGCTCACCTCCGTTGGGGCAGAGAGAGACCCAGTACTTC.

The genes are TRBV28 and TRBJ2-1; TRBD2 matches at 10 bases. Per germline, CDR1 MDHEN and CDR2 SYDVKM. Trimming cost V 6 bases and J 10 bases; bases outside gene matches: 9. The length of the CDR3 is 14 residues. The CDR3 DNA reads as TGTGCCAGCAGGCTACCGGGACTAGCGACCGAGCAGTTCTTC. Its protein is CASRLPGLATEQFF.

V is TRBV28 and J is TRBJ2-1; the match to TRBD2 covers 10 bases. Germline CDR1 reads MDHEN; CDR2 reads SYDVKM. CDR3 length: 13 residues. The CDR3 DNA reads TGTGTGATAGCGGGGGGTTCATACAATGAGCAGTTCTTC. Translated: CVIAGGSYNEQFF.

DNA of the CDR3: TGCGCCAGCAGCCATGTAACAGGAAGCAATCAGCCCCAGCATTTT. As protein: CASSHVTGSNQPQHF. This sequence joins TRBV4-3 and TRBJ1-5; a weak D match, TRBD1 (5 bases). V was cut by 3 bases and J by 1 base, with 10 bases left in between. The CDR3 consists of 15 residues. Germline CDR1 reads LGHNA; CDR2 reads YSLEER.

The gene calls are TRBV5-4 and TRBJ2-3, with TRBD2 matching 11 bases. The CDR3 sequence is 16 residues long. Germline trimming cut 1 base from V and 2 bases from J; bases unmatched to any gene: 3. Germline lookup yields CDR1 SGHNT and CDR2 YYREEE (reference sequence). CDR3 sequence: CASSLRLAGITDTQYF. In nucleotides, the CDR3 is TGTGCCAGCAGCTTGAGACTAGCGGGGATCACAGATACGCAGTATTTT. The complete variable domain, with remaining parts taken from reference TRBV5-4 and TRBJ2-3, reads ETGVTQSPTHLIKTRGQQVTLRCSSQSGHNTVSWYQQALGQGPQFIFQYYREEENGRGNFPPRFSGLQFPNYSSELNVNALELDDSALYLCASSLRLAGITDTQYFGPGTRLTVL.

This clone is a singleton in its sample. CDR3 protein: CASSTGTTLGVQYF. CDR3 bases: TGTGCCAGTAGTACCGGGACAACGTTAGGGGTGCAGTACTTC. The chain has TRBV19 and TRBJ2-7, with D possibly matching TRBD1 (6 bases). The CDR3 is 14 residues long. Germline values: CDR1 LNHDA, CDR2 SQIVND (reference sequence). Trimming stripped 4 bases from V and 9 bases from J, with 19 bases between.

As to this clone: The CDR3 carries no conserved terminal phenylalanine or tryptophan, so it likely arises from a read error. The DNA is omitted, as the CDR3 cannot be located on it reliably, and the CDR3 follows TCRdb's listing. The chain joins TRBV9 to TRBJ2-7; TRBD2 is the table's D call and was not checked against the DNA. The CDR3 length equals 11 residues, ends included. CDR1 is SGDLS and CDR2 is YYNGEE in the germline V gene. The chain's CDR3 is CASNDDARTPS.

The rearrangement links TRBV7-2 to TRBJ2-4; 7 bases match TRBD1. This CDR3 is built from 17 residues. J lost 0 bases, V lost 5 bases, and 10 bases had no gene match. Germline-derived CDR1 and CDR2 are SGHTA and FQGNSA. The CDR3 DNA follows: TGTGCCAGCAGCGATACCCCCGGGACAGTAGCCAAAAACATTCAGTACTTC. Protein sequence: CASSDTPGTVAKNIQYF.

The chain combines TRBV27 with TRBJ2-7, with D possibly being TRBD2 (6 bases). The CDR3 totals 15 residues. The germline V and J ends were trimmed by 3 bases and 4 bases, with 16 bases remaining between them. The germline V gene encodes CDR1 MNHEY and CDR2 SMNVEV (reference sequence). CDR3 in amino acids: CASSFGLAGGYEQYF. As DNA, the CDR3 is TGTGCCAGCAGTTTTGGGCTAGCCGGGGGATACGAGCAGTACTTC.

In DNA, the CDR3 is TGTGCCAGTAGTATGCCCGGGCGGGGGAATGGCTACACCTTC. Translating gives CASSMPGRGNGYTF. This chain uses TRBV19 with TRBJ1-2; tentatively, D is TRBD1 (5 bases). Trimming left V 3 bases short and J 6 bases short, with 14 bases between. The CDR3 runs to 14 residues. Per germline, CDR1 LNHDA and CDR2 SQIVND (reference sequence).

The V and J genes are TRBV30 and TRBJ2-7; D is ambiguous. Germline-derived CDR1 and CDR2 are GTSNPN and SVGIG (reference sequence). This CDR3 is built from 11 residues. Trimming shortened V by 7 bases and J by 1 base, and 8 bases separated the two germline ends. In DNA form, the CDR3 reads TGTGCCTTCTCGGTATCCTACGAGCAGTACTTC. This codes for CAFSVSYEQYF.

This chain joins TRBV9 and TRBJ2-3; D gene ambiguous. This CDR3 spans 15 amino acids. Trimming shortened V by 0 bases and J by 2 bases, and 10 bases separated the two germline ends. In germline, CDR1 is SGDLS, CDR2 YYNGEE. CDR3 residues: CASSVERLSTDTQYF. The DNA for the CDR3 is TGTGCCAGCAGCGTAGAGAGACTCTCCACAGATACGCAGTATTTT.